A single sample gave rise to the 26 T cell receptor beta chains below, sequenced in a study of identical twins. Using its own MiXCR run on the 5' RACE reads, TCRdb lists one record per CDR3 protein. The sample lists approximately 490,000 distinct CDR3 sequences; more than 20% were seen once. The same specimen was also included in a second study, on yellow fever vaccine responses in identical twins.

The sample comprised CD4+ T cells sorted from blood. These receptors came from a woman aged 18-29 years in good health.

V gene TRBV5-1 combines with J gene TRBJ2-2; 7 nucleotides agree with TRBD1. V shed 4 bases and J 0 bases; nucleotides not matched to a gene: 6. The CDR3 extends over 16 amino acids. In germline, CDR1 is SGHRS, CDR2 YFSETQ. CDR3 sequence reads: CASSPGQFANTGELFF. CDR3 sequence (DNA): TGCGCCAGCAGCCCGGGACAGTTCGCGAACACCGGGGAGCTGTTTTTT.

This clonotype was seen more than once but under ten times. This CDR3 is CASSLGWEKTEAFF. DNA of the CDR3: TGTGCCAGCAGCCTGGGATGGGAGAAGACTGAAGCTTTCTTT. This chain joins TRBV11-2 and TRBJ1-1, with D unclear. The CDR3 contains 14 residues. V dropped 5 bases and J dropped 5 bases, with 15 bases sitting between them. Germline loops: CDR1 SGHAT, CDR2 FQNNGV. Variable domain in full (rest from reference TRBV11-2 and TRBJ1-1): EAGVAQSPRYKIIEKRQSVAFWCNPISGHATLYWYQQILGQGPKLLIQFQNNGVVDDSQLPKDRFSAERLKGVDSTLKIQPAKLEDSAVYLCASSLGWEKTEAFFGQGTRLTVV.

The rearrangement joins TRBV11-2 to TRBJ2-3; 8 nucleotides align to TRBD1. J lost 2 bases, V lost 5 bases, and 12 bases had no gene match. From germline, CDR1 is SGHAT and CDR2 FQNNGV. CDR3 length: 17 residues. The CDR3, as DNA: TGTGCCAGCAGCCCAAAAAGGGACAGGACCTTCACAGATACGCAGTATTTT. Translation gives CASSPKRDRTFTDTQYF.

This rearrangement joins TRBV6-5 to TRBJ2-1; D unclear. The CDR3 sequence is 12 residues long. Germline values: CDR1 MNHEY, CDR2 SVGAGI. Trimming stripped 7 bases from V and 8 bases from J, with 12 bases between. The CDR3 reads CASTSSAHEQFF. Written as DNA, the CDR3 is TGTGCCAGCACGTCGTCGGCCCATGAGCAGTTCTTC.

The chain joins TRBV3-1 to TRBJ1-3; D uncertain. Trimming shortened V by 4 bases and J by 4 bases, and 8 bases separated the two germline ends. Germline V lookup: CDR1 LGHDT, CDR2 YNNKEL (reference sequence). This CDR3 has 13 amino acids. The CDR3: CASSPERGNTIYF. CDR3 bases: TGTGCCAGCAGCCCCGAGCGGGGAAACACCATATATTTT.

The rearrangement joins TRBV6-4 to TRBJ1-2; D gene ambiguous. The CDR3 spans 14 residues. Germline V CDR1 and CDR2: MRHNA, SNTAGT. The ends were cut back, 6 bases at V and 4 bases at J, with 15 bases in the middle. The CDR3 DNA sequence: TGTGCCAGCAGAGAGGACGGGTCGTCCTATGGCTACACCTTC. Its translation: CASREDGSSYGYTF.

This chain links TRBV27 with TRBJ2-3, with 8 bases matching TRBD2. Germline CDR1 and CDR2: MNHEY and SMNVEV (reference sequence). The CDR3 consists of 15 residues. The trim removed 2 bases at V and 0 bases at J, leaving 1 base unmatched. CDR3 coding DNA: TGTGCCAGCAGTTTAGGGACTAGAAGCACAGATACGCAGTATTTT. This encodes CASSLGTRSTDTQYF.

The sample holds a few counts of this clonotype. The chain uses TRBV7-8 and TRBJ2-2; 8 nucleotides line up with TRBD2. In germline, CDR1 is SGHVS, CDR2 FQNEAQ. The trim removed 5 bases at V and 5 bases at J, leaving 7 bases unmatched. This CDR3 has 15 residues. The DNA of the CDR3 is TGTGCCAGCAGCGCAACCGGGACTAGAACCGGGGAGCTGTTTTTT. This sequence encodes CASSATGTRTGELFF.

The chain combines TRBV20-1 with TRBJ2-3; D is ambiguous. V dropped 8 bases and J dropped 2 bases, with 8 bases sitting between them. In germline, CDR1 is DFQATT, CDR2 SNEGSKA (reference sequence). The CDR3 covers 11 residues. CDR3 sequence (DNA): TGCAGTCTTGCTTACACAGATACGCAGTATTTT. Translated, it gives CSLAYTDTQYF.

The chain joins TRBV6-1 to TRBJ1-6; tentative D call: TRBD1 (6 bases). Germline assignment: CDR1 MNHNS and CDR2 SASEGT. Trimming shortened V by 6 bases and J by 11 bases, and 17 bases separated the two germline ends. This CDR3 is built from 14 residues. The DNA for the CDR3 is TGTGCCAGCAGCCCCGGAAGGGGGTGGACACCCCTCCACTTT. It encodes CASSPGRGWTPLHF.

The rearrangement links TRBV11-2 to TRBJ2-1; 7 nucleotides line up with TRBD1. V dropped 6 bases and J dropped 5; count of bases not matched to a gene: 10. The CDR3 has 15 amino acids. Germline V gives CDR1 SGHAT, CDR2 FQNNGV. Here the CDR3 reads CASRVDRVGHNEQFF. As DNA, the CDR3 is TGTGCCAGCAGAGTAGACAGGGTAGGTCACAATGAGCAGTTCTTC.

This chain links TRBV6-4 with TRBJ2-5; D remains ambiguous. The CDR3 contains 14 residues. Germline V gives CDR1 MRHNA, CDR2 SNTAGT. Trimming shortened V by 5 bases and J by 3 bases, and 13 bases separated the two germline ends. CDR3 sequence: CASSLHGGKETQYF. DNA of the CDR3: TGTGCCAGCAGTCTTCACGGCGGTAAAGAGACCCAGTACTTC.

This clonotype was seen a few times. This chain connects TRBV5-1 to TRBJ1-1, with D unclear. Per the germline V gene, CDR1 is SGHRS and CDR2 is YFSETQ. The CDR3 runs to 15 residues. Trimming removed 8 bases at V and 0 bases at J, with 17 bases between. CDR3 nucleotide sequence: TGCGCCAGTTGGAAAGTTCCACAGATGAACACTGAAGCTTTCTTT. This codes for CASWKVPQMNTEAFF. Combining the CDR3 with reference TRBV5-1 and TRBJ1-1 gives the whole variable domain KAGVTQTPRYLIKTRGQQVTLSCSPISGHRSVSWYQQTPGQGLQFLFEYFSETQRNKGNFPGRFSGRQFSNSRSEMNVSTLELGDSALYLCASWKVPQMNTEAFFGQGTRLTVV.

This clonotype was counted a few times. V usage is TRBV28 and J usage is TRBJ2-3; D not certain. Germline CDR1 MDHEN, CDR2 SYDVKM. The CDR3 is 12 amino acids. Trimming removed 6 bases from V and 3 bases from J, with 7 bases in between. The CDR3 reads CASSQQTDTQYF. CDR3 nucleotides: TGTGCCAGCAGCCAACAGACAGATACGCAGTATTTT.

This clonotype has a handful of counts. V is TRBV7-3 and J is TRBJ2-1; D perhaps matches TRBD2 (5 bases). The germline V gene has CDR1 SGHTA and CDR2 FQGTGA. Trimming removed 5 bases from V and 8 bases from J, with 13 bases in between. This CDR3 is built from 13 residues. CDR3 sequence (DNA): TGTGCCAGCAGCAATTCGGGCGGGTATGAGCAGTTCTTC. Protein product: CASSNSGGYEQFF.

The CDR3 nucleotides read TGTGCCAGCAGTCCGAGACAGGGTCCTGAAGCTTTCTTT. It encodes CASSPRQGPEAFF. The chain recombines TRBV5-6 with TRBJ1-1; TRBD1 agrees at 7 bases. The CDR3 totals 13 residues. V trimming: 5 bases; J trimming: 6 bases; junction bases outside the gene matches: 7. Germline CDR1 is SGHDT and CDR2 is YYEEEE.

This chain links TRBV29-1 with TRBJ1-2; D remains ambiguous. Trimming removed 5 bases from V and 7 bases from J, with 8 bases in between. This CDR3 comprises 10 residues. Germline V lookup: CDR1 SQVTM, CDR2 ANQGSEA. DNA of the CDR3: TGCAGCGTTTTTACAGCTGGCTACACCTTC. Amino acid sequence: CSVFTAGYTF.

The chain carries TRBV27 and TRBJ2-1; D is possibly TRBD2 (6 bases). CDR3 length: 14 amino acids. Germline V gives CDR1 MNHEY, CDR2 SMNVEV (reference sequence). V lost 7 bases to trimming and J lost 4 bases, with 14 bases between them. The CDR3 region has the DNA TGTGCCAGCAAGCGGGCGGCTGATTACAATGAGCAGTTCTTC. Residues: CASKRAADYNEQFF.

The CDR3, as DNA: TGTGCCAGTAGTATGTCACAGGGGAATCAGCCCCAGCATTTT. Amino acids: CASSMSQGNQPQHF. The rearrangement joins TRBV19 to TRBJ1-5; 7 bases agree with TRBD1. Looked up from germline, CDR1 is LNHDA and CDR2 is SQIVND (reference sequence). V shed 3 bases, J shed 4 bases, and the junction held 3 bases outside the gene matches. The CDR3 has 14 residues.

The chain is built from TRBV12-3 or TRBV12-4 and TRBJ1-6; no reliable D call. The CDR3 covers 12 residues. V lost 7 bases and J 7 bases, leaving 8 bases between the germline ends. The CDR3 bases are TGTGCCAGCACCTTCGGGAATTCACCCCTCCACTTT. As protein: CASTFGNSPLHF.

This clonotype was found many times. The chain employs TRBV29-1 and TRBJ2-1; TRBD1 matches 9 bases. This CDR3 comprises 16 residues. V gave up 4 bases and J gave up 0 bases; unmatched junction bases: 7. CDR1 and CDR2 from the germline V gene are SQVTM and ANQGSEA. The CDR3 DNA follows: TGCAGCGTTGGGGACAGGGTGGTAAGCTCCTACAATGAGCAGTTCTTC. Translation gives CSVGDRVVSSYNEQFF.

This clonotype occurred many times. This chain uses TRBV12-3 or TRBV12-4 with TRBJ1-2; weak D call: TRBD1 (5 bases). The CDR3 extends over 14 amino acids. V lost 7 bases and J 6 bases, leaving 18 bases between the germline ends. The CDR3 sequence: CASTIWGGSHGYTF. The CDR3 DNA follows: TGTGCCAGCACGATTTGGGGGGGGTCGCATGGCTACACCTTC.

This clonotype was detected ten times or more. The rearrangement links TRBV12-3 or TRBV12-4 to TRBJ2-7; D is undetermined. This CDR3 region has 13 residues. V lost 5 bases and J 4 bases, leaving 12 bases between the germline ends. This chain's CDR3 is CASSAGLPYEQYF. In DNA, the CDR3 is TGTGCCAGCAGTGCCGGTTTACCATACGAGCAGTACTTC.

CDR3 nucleotide sequence: TGTGCCAGCAGCCAAGTGAAGGGGTCCTACGAGCAGTACGTC. Amino acid sequence: CASSQVKGSYEQYV. The rearrangement links TRBV14 to TRBJ2-7; maybe TRBD1 (5 bases). CDR3 length: 14 residues. Trimming cost V 1 base and J 1 base, with 8 bases left between them. Germline V gene data show CDR1 as SGHDN and CDR2 as FVKESK.

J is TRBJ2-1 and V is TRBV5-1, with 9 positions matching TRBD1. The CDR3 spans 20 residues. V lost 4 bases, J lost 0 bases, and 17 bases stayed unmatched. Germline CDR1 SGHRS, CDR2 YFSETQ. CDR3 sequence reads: CASSRETTGTGMSSYNEQFF. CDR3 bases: TGCGCCAGCAGCCGGGAAACTACCGGGACAGGGATGAGCTCCTACAATGAGCAGTTCTTC.

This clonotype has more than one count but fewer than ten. CDR3 in DNA: TGTGCCAGCAGCCCGGGACAGCTCTTAGGATGGGAGACCCAGTACTTC. Amino acid sequence: CASSPGQLLGWETQYF. This chain connects TRBV7-9 to TRBJ2-5, with 7 positions matching TRBD1. J gave up 5 bases and V 5 bases, and 14 bases lay outside the gene matches. The CDR3 length is 16 residues. Germline V CDR1 and CDR2: SEHNR, FQNEAQ (reference sequence).